The 16 T cell receptor beta chains listed next were all sequenced from one sample in a study of naive and memory T cell subsets. Two oligonucleotides, mixed equimolar, formed the beta constant-region primer covering TRBC1 and TRBC2. The ligated cDNA underwent four PCR rounds using SP2 and nested alpha and beta constant-region primers. TCRdb called the UMI-ligation and nested PCR reads again in MiXCR, with one record for every CDR3 protein. Of tens of thousands of distinct CDR3 sequences in the sample, 9% were seen once. Material for sequencing was naive CD8+ T cells from blood. All receptors come from a human donor in good health.

This clonotype came up a few times. The J gene is TRBJ1-2, the V gene TRBV4-1; D is uncertain. CDR3 length: 14 residues. CDR1 is MGHRA and CDR2 is YSYEKL in the germline V gene. Deletions cut 0 bases from V and 1 base from J, with 6 bases between. CDR3 sequence reads: CASSQDRINYGYTF. As DNA, the CDR3 is TGCGCCAGCAGCCAAGACAGGATTAACTATGGCTACACCTTC.

The CDR3 here is CASSQFDALASGRYEQYF. For the CDR3, the DNA is TGCGCCAGCAGCCAATTCGACGCCTTGGCTAGCGGGAGGTACGAGCAGTACTTC. The rearrangement uses TRBV4-1 and TRBJ2-7; 11 nucleotides line up with TRBD2. V shed 2 bases and J 4 bases; nucleotides not matched to a gene: 13. CDR3 length equals 18 residues. Germline CDR1 reads MGHRA; CDR2 reads YSYEKL.

In this sample, this clonotype turned up many times. The rearrangement uses TRBV5-4 and TRBJ2-3; 8 positions match TRBD2. Trimming at V came to 1 base and at J to 1 base, leaving 5 bases not matched to a gene. Per germline, CDR1 SGHNT and CDR2 YYREEE (reference sequence). This CDR3 region has 16 residues. Here the CDR3 DNA reads TGTGCCAGCAGCTTGAGGCGGGAGGTGGGCACAGATACGCAGTATTTT. This gives the protein CASSLRREVGTDTQYF.

This clonotype was recorded at least ten times. This CDR3 is CASSLEGGNTEAFF. In DNA, the CDR3 is TGTGCCAGCAGTTTAGAGGGAGGGAACACTGAAGCTTTCTTT. The chain combines TRBV28 with TRBJ1-1, with no clear D. Germline lookup yields CDR1 MDHEN and CDR2 SYDVKM. The germline V and J ends were trimmed by 2 bases and 1 base, with 8 bases remaining between them. The CDR3 has 14 residues.

The genes are TRBV29-1 and TRBJ2-7, with 14 nucleotides matching TRBD2. Germline V lookup: CDR1 SQVTM, CDR2 ANQGSEA. This CDR3 comprises 21 residues. V lost 1 base, J lost 6 bases, and 23 bases stayed unmatched. The DNA for the CDR3 is TGCAGCGTTGAAGGGCGTACAACGGGACTAGCGGGAGAAGGGACCCCGGGCGAGCAGTACTTC. This codes for CSVEGRTTGLAGEGTPGEQYF.

Ten or more counts support this clonotype. DNA of the CDR3: TGTGCCAGCAGCTCACCCGGGACCAGGACCCTCTCTGGGGCCAACGTCCTGACTTTC. Protein: CASSSPGTRTLSGANVLTF. The chain has TRBV7-9 and TRBJ2-6; D is possibly TRBD1 or TRBD2 (5 bases each). The V end was cut by 4 bases, the J end by 0 bases, with 19 bases between. Germline assignment: CDR1 SEHNR and CDR2 FQNEAQ (reference sequence). The CDR3 runs 19 residues.

There are many counts of this clonotype. The rearrangement uses TRBV29-1 and TRBJ2-3; D may be TRBD1 (6 bases). This CDR3 region has 18 residues. Trimming shortened V by 6 bases and J by 0 bases, and 25 bases separated the two germline ends. Germline lookup yields CDR1 SQVTM and CDR2 ANQGSEA. DNA for the CDR3: TGCAGCGTCGATGGCCGTACGTCGACAGGAGAAAGCACAGATACGCAGTATTTT. Its protein is CSVDGRTSTGESTDTQYF.

This clonotype was found a few times. The rearrangement links TRBV5-6 to TRBJ2-2, with 10 bases identical to TRBD2. Germline values: CDR1 SGHDT, CDR2 YYEEEE. The trim removed 4 bases at V and 7 bases at J, leaving 16 bases unmatched. The CDR3 covers 18 residues. The CDR3, as DNA: TGTGCCAGCAGCCCCGTCGGGCGAGCGGGAGGGCCCGGCGGGGAGCTGTTTTTT. As protein: CASSPVGRAGGPGGELFF.

The chain joins TRBV7-9 to TRBJ2-7, with D unclear. Germline V CDR1 and CDR2: SEHNR, FQNEAQ (reference sequence). The CDR3 covers 12 residues. Trimming pared 5 bases from V and 3 bases from J, leaving 8 bases between. The CDR3 loop reads CASSLTNYEQYF. The DNA for the CDR3 is TGTGCCAGCAGCCTAACCAACTACGAGCAGTACTTC.

The rearrangement links TRBV7-8 to TRBJ2-3; 15 bases are a match to TRBD2. The CDR3 is 17 amino acids. Germline V gives CDR1 SGHVS, CDR2 FQNEAQ. The CDR3 reads CACVGLAGGTSTDTQYF. The CDR3 nucleotides are TGTGCTTGCGTAGGACTAGCGGGAGGGACTAGCACAGATACGCAGTATTTT.

Only a few counts were recorded for this clonotype. The chain links TRBV9 to TRBJ2-2, with no clear D. The germline V gene has CDR1 SGDLS and CDR2 YYNGEE. The germline V and J ends were trimmed by 1 base and 6 bases, with 7 bases remaining between them. The CDR3 is 13 amino acids. The CDR3 sequence is CASSVQAPGELFF. The DNA of the CDR3 is TGTGCCAGCAGCGTACAGGCCCCCGGGGAGCTGTTTTTT.

Many counts were recorded for this clonotype. V usage is TRBV10-3 and J usage is TRBJ2-3; TRBD1 might be the D (5 bases). The CDR3 spans 14 residues. The V gene's germline CDR1 is ENHRY and CDR2 SYGVKD. Trimming shortened V by 11 bases and J by 4 bases, and 19 bases separated the two germline ends. DNA of the CDR3: TGTGCCCATCAGCAGGGATCCCCCCCAGATACGCAGTATTTT. Its protein is CAHQQGSPPDTQYF.

This chain links TRBV28 with TRBJ2-1; TRBD2 matches 13 bases. This CDR3 region has 14 residues. Trimming at V came to 9 bases and at J to 8 bases, leaving 7 bases not matched to a gene. Germline V gene data show CDR1 as MDHEN and CDR2 as SYDVKM. The CDR3 loop is CASRTSGRAHEQFF. The CDR3 nucleotides are TGTGCCAGTCGAACTAGCGGGAGGGCCCATGAGCAGTTCTTC.

This clonotype came up a few times. CDR3 residues: CASSEYDRAGANVLTF. For the CDR3, the DNA is TGTGCCAGCAGTGAATATGACAGGGCCGGGGCCAACGTCCTGACTTTC. V and J are TRBV6-1 and TRBJ2-6, with TRBD1 identical over 7 bases. J lost 4 bases, V lost 2 bases, and 5 bases had no gene match. The length of the CDR3 is 16 residues. The V gene's germline CDR1 is MNHNS and CDR2 SASEGT.

This clonotype was picked up a small number of times. The chain recombines TRBV23-1 with TRBJ2-7; D gene ambiguous. TRBV23-1 is an ORF; its function is uncertain. V was trimmed by 2 bases and J by 3 bases, leaving 26 bases between them. The length of the CDR3 is 19 residues. The DNA of the CDR3 is TGCGCCAGCAGTCAAGGGTTAACCCCGGGCCCAGCGTCAGACTACGAGCAGTACTTC. It codes for CASSQGLTPGPASDYEQYF.

This clonotype was observed a single time. CDR3 DNA: TGCAGCGTTAACGGGCTTACCACAGATACGCAGTATTTT. It encodes CSVNGLTTDTQYF. V and J are TRBV29-1 and TRBJ2-3; D remains unclear. The germline gives CDR1 SQVTM, CDR2 ANQGSEA. The CDR3 spans 13 residues. The ends were cut back, 5 bases at V and 2 bases at J, with 11 bases in the middle.